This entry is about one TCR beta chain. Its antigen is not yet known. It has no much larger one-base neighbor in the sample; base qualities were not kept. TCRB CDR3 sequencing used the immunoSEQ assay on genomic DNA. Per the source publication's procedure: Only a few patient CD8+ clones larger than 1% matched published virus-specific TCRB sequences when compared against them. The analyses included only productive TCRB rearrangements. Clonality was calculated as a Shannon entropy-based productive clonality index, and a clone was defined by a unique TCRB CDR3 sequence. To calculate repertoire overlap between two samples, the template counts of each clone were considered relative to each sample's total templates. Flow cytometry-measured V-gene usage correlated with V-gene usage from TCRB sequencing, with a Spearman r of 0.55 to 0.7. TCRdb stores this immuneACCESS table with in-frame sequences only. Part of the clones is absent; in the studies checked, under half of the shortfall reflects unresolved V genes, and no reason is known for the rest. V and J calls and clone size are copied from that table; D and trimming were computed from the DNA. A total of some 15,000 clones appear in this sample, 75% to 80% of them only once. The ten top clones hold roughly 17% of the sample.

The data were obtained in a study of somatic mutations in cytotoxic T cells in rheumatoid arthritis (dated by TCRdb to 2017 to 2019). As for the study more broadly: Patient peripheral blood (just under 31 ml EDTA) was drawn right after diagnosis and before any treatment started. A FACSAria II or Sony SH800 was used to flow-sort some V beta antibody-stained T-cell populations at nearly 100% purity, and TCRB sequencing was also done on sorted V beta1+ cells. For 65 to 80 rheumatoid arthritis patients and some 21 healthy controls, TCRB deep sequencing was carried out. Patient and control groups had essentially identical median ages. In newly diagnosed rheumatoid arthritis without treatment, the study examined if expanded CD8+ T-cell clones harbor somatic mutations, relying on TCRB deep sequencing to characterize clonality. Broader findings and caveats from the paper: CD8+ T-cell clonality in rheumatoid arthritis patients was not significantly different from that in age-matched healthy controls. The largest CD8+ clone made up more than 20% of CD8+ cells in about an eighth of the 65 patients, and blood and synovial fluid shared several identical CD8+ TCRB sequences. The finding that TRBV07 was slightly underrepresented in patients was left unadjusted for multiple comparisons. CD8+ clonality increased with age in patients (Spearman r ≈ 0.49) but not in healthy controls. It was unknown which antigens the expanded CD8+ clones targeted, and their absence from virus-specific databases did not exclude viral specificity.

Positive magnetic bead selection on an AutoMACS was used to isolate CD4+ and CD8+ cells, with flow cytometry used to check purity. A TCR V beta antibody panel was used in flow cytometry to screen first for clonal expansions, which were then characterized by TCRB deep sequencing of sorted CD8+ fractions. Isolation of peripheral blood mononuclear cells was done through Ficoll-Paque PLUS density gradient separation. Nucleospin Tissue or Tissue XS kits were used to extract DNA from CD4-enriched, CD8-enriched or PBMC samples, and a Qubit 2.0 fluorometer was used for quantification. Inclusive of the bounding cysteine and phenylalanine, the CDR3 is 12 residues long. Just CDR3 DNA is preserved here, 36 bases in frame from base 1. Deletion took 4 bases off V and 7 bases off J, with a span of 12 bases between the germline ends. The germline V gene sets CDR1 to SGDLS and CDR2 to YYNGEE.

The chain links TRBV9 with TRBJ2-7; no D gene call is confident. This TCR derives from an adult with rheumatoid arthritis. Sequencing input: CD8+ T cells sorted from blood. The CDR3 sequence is CASSTNDREQYF. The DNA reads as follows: TGTGCCAGCAGCACCAACGATAGAGAGCAGTACTTC.